This passage covers 16 T cell receptor beta chains from one sample sequenced in a study of yellow fever vaccine responses in identical twins. Each CDR3 protein gets one entry after TCRdb re-called the RT-PCR reads with MiXCR. Among more than 10,000 distinct CDR3 sequences, 80% to 90% were seen once, and the ten largest hold around 1.8%. This material consisted of T cells from blood (PBMCs), unsorted or a sorted subset (not recorded which), taken before or after yellow fever vaccination (not recorded which). The receptors were gathered from a woman aged 18 to 35 who received the yellow fever vaccine.

This clonotype came up a few times. The V gene is TRBV29-1, the J gene TRBJ2-7; 7 bases map to TRBD2. The germline gives CDR1 SQVTM, CDR2 ANQGSEA. V shed 6 bases, J shed 2 bases, and the junction held 10 bases outside the gene matches. The CDR3 is 14 amino acids. CDR3: CSVHDAGVPYEQYF. DNA for the CDR3: TGCAGCGTCCATGACGCGGGGGTCCCCTACGAGCAGTACTTC.

The CDR3 nucleotides read TGTGCCACCAGCAGACCCACACATGGCTACACCTTC. Translating gives CATSRPTHGYTF. The chain employs TRBV15 and TRBJ1-2, with D hard to call. Trimming cost V 2 bases and J 6 bases, with 7 bases left between them. This CDR3 comprises 12 residues. Germline V gene lookup returns CDR1 LNHNV and CDR2 YYDKDF (reference sequence).

The rearrangement links TRBV11-3 to TRBJ2-7; 7 positions agree with TRBD2. The germline CDR1 and CDR2 sequences are SGHNT and YENEEA. V lost 6 bases and J lost 0; bases outside the gene matches: 8. The CDR3 totals 15 residues. The CDR3 DNA follows: TGTGCCAGCAGTCCACCGGGACTATCCTCCTACGAGCAGTACTTC. It specifies CASSPPGLSSYEQYF. The entire variable domain, with the rest obtained from reference TRBV11-3 and TRBJ2-7, is as follows: EAGVVQSPRYKIIEKKQPVAFWCNPISGHNTLYWYLQNLGQGPELLIRYENEEAVDDSQLPKDRFSAERLKGVDSTLKIQPAELGDSAVYLCASSPPGLSSYEQYFGPGTRLTVT.

The V call is TRBV24-1, the J call TRBJ2-2; 8 bases are shared with TRBD1. Germline V gene sequence: CDR1 KGHDR, CDR2 SFDVKD. This CDR3 region has 15 residues. V dropped 9 bases and J dropped 7; count of bases not matched to a gene: 12. For the CDR3, the DNA is TGTGCCACCGGGGAGACAGGGGTGCCCTTCGGGGAGCTGTTTTTT. Its protein product is CATGETGVPFGELFF.

The chain joins TRBV11-1 to TRBJ2-7; D gene uncertain. V was pared by 1 base and J by 2 bases, with 9 bases between. The germline V gene has CDR1 SGHAT and CDR2 FQDESV (reference sequence). The CDR3 loop spans 14 amino acids. CDR3 DNA: TGTGCCAGCAGCTTAGACGGAAGAACCTACGAGCAGTACTTC. This translates into CASSLDGRTYEQYF.

The chain couples TRBV5-6 to TRBJ2-7, with a tentative D call TRBD1 (6 bases). This CDR3 contains 15 residues. V was shortened by 0 bases and J by 1 base, with 11 bases between the two germline ends. From germline, CDR1 is SGHDT and CDR2 YYEEEE. CDR3 amino acids: CASSLVGGVSYEQYF. DNA of the CDR3: TGTGCCAGCAGCTTGGTAGGGGGAGTATCCTACGAGCAGTACTTC.

The chain uses TRBV10-3 and TRBJ2-7; D perhaps matches TRBD1 (5 bases). CDR3 size: 13 residues. Germline-derived CDR1 and CDR2 are ENHRY and SYGVKD. Trimming removed 7 bases from V and 5 bases from J, with 15 bases in between. The DNA of the CDR3 is TGTGCCATCAAGTCCAGGGTAGACGACGAGCAGTACTTC. Its protein product is CAIKSRVDDEQYF.

The V and J genes are TRBV11-2 and TRBJ1-3; D perhaps matches TRBD1 (5 bases). Germline CDR1 reads SGHAT; CDR2 reads FQNNGV. Deletions cut 1 base from V and 4 bases from J, with 11 bases between. The CDR3 covers 15 residues. Here the CDR3 DNA reads TGTGCCAGCAGCTTAGTACGGGGGTTCGGAAACACCATATATTTT. Its protein product is CASSLVRGFGNTIYF.

J is TRBJ2-7 and V is TRBV10-3; weak D call: TRBD1 (6 bases). Trimming shortened V by 6 bases and J by 4 bases, and 13 bases separated the two germline ends. The germline V gene has CDR1 ENHRY and CDR2 SYGVKD. The CDR3 runs to 13 residues. The DNA of the CDR3 is TGTGCCATCAGCTTACAGGGAAATTACGAGCAGTACTTC. It codes for CAISLQGNYEQYF.

The chain has TRBV28 and TRBJ2-7; 9 bases map to TRBD1. Trimming cost V 3 bases and J 3 bases; bases outside gene matches: 0. The CDR3 has 13 amino acids. Looked up from germline, CDR1 is MDHEN and CDR2 is SYDVKM. The CDR3 coding sequence is TGTGCCAGCAGTTTGGACAGGGGCTACGAGCAGTACTTC. This translates into CASSLDRGYEQYF.

In this sample, this clonotype turned up once. This chain joins TRBV11-1 and TRBJ1-2; D gene unclear. The ends were cut back, 10 bases at V and 2 bases at J, with 35 bases in the middle. The CDR3 totals 20 residues. The germline V gene has CDR1 SGHAT and CDR2 FQDESV (reference sequence). The CDR3 sequence: CATSPPLGGHYSDHNYGYTF. CDR3 sequence (DNA): TGTGCCACGTCGCCCCCCCTTGGTGGGCACTACTCAGACCACAACTATGGCTACACCTTC.

This rearrangement joins TRBV12-3 or TRBV12-4 to TRBJ2-3, with 8 positions matching TRBD2. V was clipped by 3 bases and J by 1 base; unmatched bases: 0. The CDR3 is 14 amino acids. CDR3 amino acids: CASSLTSGTDTQYF. The CDR3 nucleotides are TGTGCCAGCAGTTTGACTAGCGGCACAGATACGCAGTATTTT.

The J gene is TRBJ2-7, the V gene TRBV5-5, with D unclear. Germline values: CDR1 SGHKS, CDR2 YYEKEE (reference sequence). Trimming removed 0 bases from V and 4 bases from J, with 8 bases in between. This CDR3 has 13 amino acids. CDR3 in amino acids: CASSLVVGYEQYF. For the CDR3, the DNA is TGTGCCAGCAGCTTGGTGGTGGGTTACGAGCAGTACTTC.

The chain links TRBV18 to TRBJ2-7; TRBD1 matches at 9 bases. J gave up 3 bases and V 4 bases, and 1 base lay outside the gene matches. Germline CDR1 reads KGHSH; CDR2 reads LQKENI. The CDR3 consists of 13 residues. This chain's CDR3 is CASSRDRDYEQYF. The DNA of the CDR3 is TGTGCCAGCTCACGGGACAGGGACTACGAGCAGTACTTC.

This chain joins TRBV2 and TRBJ2-7; D gene unclear. The CDR3 is 11 amino acids. Trimming shortened V by 4 bases and J by 5 bases, and 6 bases separated the two germline ends. Germline-derived CDR1 and CDR2 are SNHLY and FYNNEI. CDR3 DNA: TGTGCCAGCAGTGTCCTGGACGAGCAGTACTTC. It encodes CASSVLDEQYF.

The chain employs TRBV3-1 and TRBJ2-7; D gene ambiguous. The V gene's germline CDR1 is LGHDT and CDR2 YNNKEL (reference sequence). The CDR3 extends over 15 amino acids. Trimming removed 1 base from V and 6 bases from J, with 16 bases in between. As DNA, the CDR3 is TGTGCCAGCAGCCAAGGTGAAGGGAAGTCAGGCGAGCAGTACTTC. Translated: CASSQGEGKSGEQYF.